This T cell receptor (beta chain) was identified in a study of OX40 agonist ivuxolimab in advanced cancers. TCRdb's copy holds only in-frame clones and misses some; the assay was immunoSEQ multiplex PCR. The table includes about 77,000 clones, around 87% detected once. This clone was picked up a small number of times. This CDR3 spans 16 amino acids. The V end lost 1 base, the J end lost 5 bases, and 18 bases lay between the germline ends. CDR1 and CDR2 from the germline V gene are SGHRS and YFSETQ. People who had autoimmune disease history or systemic immunosuppression were excluded. This sequence originates from an adult with an advanced solid tumor such as melanoma, head and neck, liver or kidney cancer. The material was CD4+ or CD8+ T cells sorted from blood, obtained in a trial of the OX40 agonist ivuxolimab. The chain joins TRBV5-1 to TRBJ2-5; D is perhaps TRBD1 or TRBD2 (5 bases each). The CDR3 nucleotides are TGCGCCAGCAGCTTGTACCGGGACCCTGCGTGGGAGACCCAGTACTTC. Translating gives CASSLYRDPAWETQYF.